These 5 T cell receptor beta chains came from one sample sequenced in a study of regulatory T cells in long-lasting Graves disease. Time point in this sample: newly diagnosed GD, antithyroid drugs for less than 3 months. PBMC-extracted RNA yielded the TCR library. With iRepertoire HTBI primers and Arm-PCR of CDR3 regions, TCR beta libraries were built. TCRdb independently ran MiXCR on the multiplex PCR reads; one entry per CDR3 protein. The repertoire holds some 200,000 distinct CDR3 sequences, with about 19% as singletons. These same records also appear under a second study, on T cells in Graves' hyperthyroidism and ophthalmopathy.

Sequenced here: peripheral blood mononuclear cells (PBMCs), sampled at new diagnosis, from a patient treated with antithyroid drugs. These receptors were obtained from a woman in her twenties or thirties with Graves disease.

This clonotype has at least ten counts. The rearrangement links TRBV28 to TRBJ2-2; 9 bases fit TRBD2. Per germline, CDR1 MDHEN and CDR2 SYDVKM. The CDR3 consists of 16 residues. Trimming took 2 bases from V and 3 from J; bases not matched to a gene: 4. CDR3 loop: CASSLGGRAYTGELFF. The CDR3 DNA is TGTGCCAGCAGTTTAGGCGGGAGGGCCTACACCGGGGAGCTGTTTTTT.

The chain links TRBV7-2 to TRBJ2-7, with 7 bases matching TRBD2. Trimming removed 0 bases from V and 3 bases from J; junction bases left unmatched: 11. The CDR3 runs 17 residues. CDR1 and CDR2 (germline): SGHTA, FQGNSA. CDR3 in amino acids: CASSLAGTTISYYEQYF. The DNA of the CDR3 is TGTGCCAGCAGCTTAGCCGGGACTACTATTTCCTACTACGAGCAGTACTTC.

This clonotype has a count of ten or more. This sequence joins TRBV28 and TRBJ1-2; no firm D call. V gave up 6 bases and J gave up 5 bases, with 16 bases separating them. Germline lookup yields CDR1 MDHEN and CDR2 SYDVKM. The CDR3 is 14 residues long. CDR3 sequence (DNA): TGTGCCAGCAGCTACGACATAGGACTTTATGGCTACACCTTC. Its translation is CASSYDIGLYGYTF.

The table lists this clonotype with a count of one. A read error likely explains this, since a far larger clone differs by one base. The genes are TRBV27 and TRBJ1-2, with TRBD1 matching over 7 bases. CDR3 length equals 17 residues. Trimming took 4 bases from V and 8 from J; bases not matched to a gene: 19. CDR1 is MNHEY and CDR2 is SMNVEV in the germline V gene (reference sequence). Written as DNA, the CDR3 is TGTGCCAGCAGTTCCCGTGGAGGGGGCGCCCCCCTATTCGGCTACACCTTC. It yields the protein CASSSRGGGAPLFGYTF.

This chain uses TRBV6-1 with TRBJ1-4; D not certain. The V gene's germline CDR1 is MNHNS and CDR2 SASEGT. This CDR3 contains 12 residues. With 3 bases removed from V and 6 bases from J, the gap between germline ends came to 5 bases. CDR3 loop: CASSETDEKLFF. For the CDR3, the DNA is TGTGCCAGCAGTGAGACCGATGAAAAACTGTTTTTT.